Below are 23 T cell receptor beta chains sequenced from a single sample in a study of T-cell memory formation after mild COVID-19. TCRdb used MiXCR to reprocess the 5' RACE reads, holding one entry per CDR3 protein. The sample lists 85,000 to 120,000 distinct CDR3 sequences, 9.5% to 15% seen once, with around 26% in the top ten. Sequencing was performed on PBMCs or a T cell subset sorted from them (not recorded which). The receptors shown here come from an adult woman who had mild COVID-19 (a few samples of this study predate the infection). Cell type and time point are not known.

This clonotype was seen many times. The V call is TRBV5-1, the J call TRBJ2-1, with D tentatively TRBD2 (6 bases). Germline-derived CDR1 and CDR2 are SGHRS and YFSETQ. The CDR3 totals 15 residues. V lost 0 bases to trimming and J lost 7 bases, with 14 bases between them. The CDR3 region is CASSLARSGGNEQFF. For the CDR3, the DNA is TGCGCCAGCAGCTTGGCCCGATCTGGGGGGAATGAGCAGTTCTTC.

V gene TRBV7-2 combines with J gene TRBJ2-1; D gene uncertain. Trimming cost V 3 bases and J 4 bases, with 13 bases left between them. CDR1 and CDR2 from the germline V gene are SGHTA and FQGNSA. The CDR3 totals 15 residues. CDR3 region: CASSFSDRSYNEQFF. The CDR3, as DNA: TGTGCCAGCAGCTTTTCGGATAGATCTTACAATGAGCAGTTCTTC.

This clonotype was counted only a few times. The chain couples TRBV29-1 to TRBJ2-1; TRBD2 matches at 11 bases. This CDR3 comprises 17 residues. The V segment lost 0 bases and the J segment 4 bases; nucleotides outside the gene matches: 8. The germline CDR1 and CDR2 sequences are SQVTM and ANQGSEA. The CDR3 nucleotides read TGCAGCGTTGAAGAAAGACCGGGACTAGCGGTGTACAATGAGCAGTTCTTC. Translated, it gives CSVEERPGLAVYNEQFF.

This clonotype was seen a few times. This CDR3 reads CASSLGTSGSADTQYF. CDR3 DNA: TGTGCCAGCAGCTTAGGGACTAGCGGGAGTGCGGATACGCAGTATTTT. The gene calls are TRBV11-2 and TRBJ2-3; 13 bases fit TRBD2. Trimming took 1 base from V and 6 from J; bases not matched to a gene: 4. Germline values: CDR1 SGHAT, CDR2 FQNNGV. CDR3 length: 16 amino acids.

The rearrangement links TRBV13 to TRBJ2-5; a weak D match, TRBD1 (5 bases). Germline-derived CDR1 and CDR2 are PRHDT and FYEKMQ (reference sequence). This CDR3 contains 13 residues. V gave up 5 bases and J gave up 5 bases, with 12 bases separating them. The CDR3 sequence is CASSPSRVETQYF. For the CDR3, the DNA is TGTGCCAGCAGCCCATCCAGGGTTGAGACCCAGTACTTC.

The chain couples TRBV5-1 to TRBJ1-1; D gene ambiguous. This CDR3 is 14 amino acids long. V lost 4 bases, J lost 2 bases, and 12 bases lay in between. CDR1 SGHRS and CDR2 YFSETQ come from the germline V gene. Here the CDR3 DNA reads TGCGCCAGCAGCCTTGCGACGCTTAACACTGAAGCTTTCTTT. Translated, it gives CASSLATLNTEAFF.

This clonotype was observed many times. It may be a read error: a sequence one base away is much more abundant. The CDR3 bases are TGTGCCAGCAGCTCACCTAGAGCGGGAGTCCACGAGCAGTACTTC. Protein product: CASSSPRAGVHEQYF. The rearrangement joins TRBV11-2 to TRBJ2-7; 8 bases line up with TRBD2. From germline, CDR1 is SGHAT and CDR2 FQNNGV. The CDR3 has 15 residues. The ends lost 4 bases at V and 5 bases at J; junction bases unmatched: 10. Variable domain in full (rest from reference TRBV11-2 and TRBJ2-7): EAGVAQSPRYKIIEKRQSVAFWCNPISGHATLYWYQQILGQGPKLLIQFQNNGVVDDSQLPKDRFSAERLKGVDSTLKIQPAKLEDSAVYLCASSSPRAGVHEQYFGPGTRLTVT.

J is TRBJ2-7 and V is TRBV15; D uncertain. Trimming shortened V by 2 bases and J by 0 bases, and 29 bases separated the two germline ends. The germline CDR1 and CDR2 sequences are LNHNV and YYDKDF (reference sequence). The CDR3 spans 21 residues. In DNA, the CDR3 is TGTGCCACCAGCAGACCTTCTGACGAAATGGTCTGGGGTGGACCCTCCTACGAGCAGTACTTC. This gives the protein CATSRPSDEMVWGGPSYEQYF.

The rearrangement links TRBV20-1 to TRBJ2-1; TRBD1 or TRBD2 may be the D gene (5 bases each). CDR1 is DFQATT and CDR2 is SNEGSKA in the germline V gene (reference sequence). The CDR3 loop spans 18 amino acids. The germline V and J ends were trimmed by 3 bases and 7 bases, with 28 bases remaining between them. In DNA form, the CDR3 reads TGCAGTGCTAGGTCGGGACCAAGAGGGGTGGTTTCGAAGAATGAGCAGTTCTTC. This codes for CSARSGPRGVVSKNEQFF.

The DNA of the CDR3 is TGTGCCAGCAGCCAAGACAACAGGGTTGAGCAGTACTTC. Protein sequence: CASSQDNRVEQYF. The chain combines TRBV3-1 with TRBJ2-7; D perhaps matches TRBD1 (6 bases). The CDR3 has 13 residues. Trimming took off 0 bases at V and 7 bases at J, with 10 bases between the two ends. Germline assignment: CDR1 LGHDT and CDR2 YNNKEL (reference sequence).

The gene calls are TRBV2 and TRBJ2-3, with D possibly being TRBD2 (6 bases). Germline CDR1 is SNHLY and CDR2 is FYNNEI. V was trimmed by 4 bases and J by 0 bases, leaving 8 bases between them. The CDR3 is 14 residues long. CDR3 nucleotide sequence: TGTGCCAGCAGTGGCGGGGACAGCACAGATACGCAGTATTTT. Translating gives CASSGGDSTDTQYF.

This clonotype was counted ten times or more. The J gene is TRBJ1-1, the V gene TRBV5-1, with 7 bases identical to TRBD1. This CDR3 is built from 15 residues. From germline, CDR1 is SGHRS and CDR2 YFSETQ. J gave up 6 bases and V 3 bases, and 11 bases lay outside the gene matches. CDR3 region: CASSSRQGGGAEAFF. In DNA form, the CDR3 reads TGCGCCAGCAGCTCTCGACAGGGAGGAGGTGCTGAAGCTTTCTTT.

CDR3 DNA sequence: TGTGCCAGCAGTGGAAGGGACATCGGGCAGCCCCAGCATTTT. Translated: CASSGRDIGQPQHF. The chain has TRBV28 and TRBJ1-5; D is possibly TRBD1 (6 bases). Trimming took 5 bases from V and 7 from J, leaving 15 bases between them. The CDR3 has 14 residues. Germline V gene sequence: CDR1 MDHEN, CDR2 SYDVKM. Combining the CDR3 with reference TRBV28 and TRBJ1-5 gives the whole variable domain DVKVTQSSRYLVKRTGEKVFLECVQDMDHENMFWYRQDPGLGLRLIYFSYDVKMKEKGDIPEGYSVSREKKERFSLILESASTNQTSMYLCASSGRDIGQPQHFGDGTRLSIL.

V is TRBV3-1 and J is TRBJ2-7, with TRBD2 as a possible D gene (6 bases). V was cut by 1 base and J by 3 bases, with 13 bases left in between. CDR3 length: 15 residues. Germline-derived CDR1 and CDR2 are LGHDT and YNNKEL (reference sequence). DNA for the CDR3: TGTGCCAGCAGCCAAGGAAGGGACTCAATCTACGAGCAGTACTTC. As protein: CASSQGRDSIYEQYF.

This clonotype has a count of ten or more. This chain links TRBV7-9 with TRBJ2-2; D remains unclear. Trimming shortened V by 6 bases and J by 5 bases, and 22 bases separated the two germline ends. The CDR3 covers 17 residues. The germline V gene has CDR1 SEHNR and CDR2 FQNEAQ (reference sequence). Written as DNA, the CDR3 is TGTGCCAGCAGGGCAATCGCAGGTTCCGCGAGGACCGGGGAGCTGTTTTTT. This codes for CASRAIAGSARTGELFF.

V usage is TRBV30 and J usage is TRBJ1-2; D call uncertain. CDR3 length equals 13 residues. The germline CDR1 and CDR2 sequences are GTSNPN and SVGIG (reference sequence). Trimming shortened V by 4 bases and J by 3 bases, and 12 bases separated the two germline ends. CDR3 coding DNA: TGTGCCTGGACTAGGAACCAGGACTATGGCTACACCTTC. Its protein is CAWTRNQDYGYTF.

The CDR3 loop is CASSLINSGGLGNEQFF. The CDR3 DNA reads as TGTGCCAGCAGCTTAATTAATAGCGGGGGGCTGGGCAATGAGCAGTTCTTC. The chain links TRBV7-3 to TRBJ2-1, with TRBD2 matching 10 bases. V was clipped by 1 base and J by 6 bases; unmatched bases: 9. The CDR3 totals 17 residues. The germline gives CDR1 SGHTA, CDR2 FQGTGA.

The V gene is TRBV6-2 or TRBV6-3, the J gene TRBJ2-1; D is perhaps TRBD2 (5 bases). V lost 6 bases and J 13 bases, leaving 16 bases between the germline ends. The CDR3 is made up of 12 amino acids. CDR1 and CDR2 (germline): MNHEY, SVGEGT. CDR3 DNA: TGTGCCAGCAGCCACACCCGGGATAATCAGTTCTTC. Its protein product is CASSHTRDNQFF.

Ten or more counts support this clonotype. The chain joins TRBV3-1 to TRBJ2-1, with D perhaps TRBD2 (6 bases). The V end was cut by 1 base, the J end by 2 bases, with 12 bases between. Germline values: CDR1 LGHDT, CDR2 YNNKEL (reference sequence). The CDR3 consists of 16 residues. The CDR3: CASSQAASAPYNEQFF. The CDR3 DNA is TGTGCCAGCAGCCAAGCAGCTAGCGCTCCCTACAATGAGCAGTTCTTC.

This clonotype was observed many times. J is TRBJ2-5 and V is TRBV13, with TRBD2 identical over 10 bases. The CDR3 loop spans 14 amino acids. Trimming took 5 bases from V and 5 from J; bases not matched to a gene: 5. Germline CDR1 and CDR2: PRHDT and FYEKMQ (reference sequence). CDR3 residues: CASSQLAGRETQYF. For the CDR3, the DNA is TGTGCCAGCAGCCAACTAGCGGGGAGGGAGACCCAGTACTTC.

The rearrangement links TRBV6-6 to TRBJ1-2; D gene ambiguous. Germline CDR1 MNHNY, CDR2 SVGAGI (reference sequence). V was shortened by 0 bases and J by 3 bases, with 8 bases between the two germline ends. The CDR3 is 14 residues long. DNA for the CDR3: TGTGCCAGCAGTTACTCTCCGGCGGACTATGGCTACACCTTC. The encoded protein is CASSYSPADYGYTF.

This clonotype was found a few times. CDR3 sequence reads: CASSFGKVDEQYF. The CDR3 DNA reads TGTGCCAGCAGCTTCGGTAAGGTTGACGAGCAGTACTTC. The J gene is TRBJ2-7, the V gene TRBV5-4; D is undetermined. Germline V lookup: CDR1 SGHNT, CDR2 YYREEE (reference sequence). With 2 bases removed from V and 5 bases from J, the gap between germline ends came to 11 bases. The CDR3 consists of 13 residues. Full variable domain (missing parts from reference TRBV5-4 and TRBJ2-7): ETGVTQSPTHLIKTRGQQVTLRCSSQSGHNTVSWYQQALGQGPQFIFQYYREEENGRGNFPPRFSGLQFPNYSSELNVNALELDDSALYLCASSFGKVDEQYFGPGTRLTVT.

This clonotype was seen repeatedly, ten times or more. CDR3 residues: CASSLVALSSYNEQFF. For the CDR3, the DNA is TGTGCCAGCAGCTTAGTAGCCTTAAGCTCCTACAATGAGCAGTTCTTC. The rearrangement links TRBV7-2 to TRBJ2-1; D is undetermined. Germline V CDR1 and CDR2: SGHTA, FQGNSA. Trimming removed 1 base from V and 0 bases from J, with 10 bases in between. CDR3 size: 16 residues.